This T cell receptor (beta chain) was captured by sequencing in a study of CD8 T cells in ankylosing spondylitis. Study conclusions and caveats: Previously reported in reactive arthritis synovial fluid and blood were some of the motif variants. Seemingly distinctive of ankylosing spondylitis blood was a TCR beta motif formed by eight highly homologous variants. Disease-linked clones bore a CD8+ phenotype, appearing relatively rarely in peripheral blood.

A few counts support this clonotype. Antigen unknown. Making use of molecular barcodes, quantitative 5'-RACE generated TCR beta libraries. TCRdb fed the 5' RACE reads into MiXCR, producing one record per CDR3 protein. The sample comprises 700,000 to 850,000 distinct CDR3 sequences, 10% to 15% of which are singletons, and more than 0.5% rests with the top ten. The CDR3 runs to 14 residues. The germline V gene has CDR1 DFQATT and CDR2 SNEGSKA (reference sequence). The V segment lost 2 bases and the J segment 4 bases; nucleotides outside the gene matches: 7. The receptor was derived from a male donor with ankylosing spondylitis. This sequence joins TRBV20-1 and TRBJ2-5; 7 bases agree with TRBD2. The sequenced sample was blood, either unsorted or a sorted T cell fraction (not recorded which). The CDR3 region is CSARREVLGETQYF. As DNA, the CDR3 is TGCAGTGCTAGACGGGAGGTTCTGGGAGAGACCCAGTACTTC.